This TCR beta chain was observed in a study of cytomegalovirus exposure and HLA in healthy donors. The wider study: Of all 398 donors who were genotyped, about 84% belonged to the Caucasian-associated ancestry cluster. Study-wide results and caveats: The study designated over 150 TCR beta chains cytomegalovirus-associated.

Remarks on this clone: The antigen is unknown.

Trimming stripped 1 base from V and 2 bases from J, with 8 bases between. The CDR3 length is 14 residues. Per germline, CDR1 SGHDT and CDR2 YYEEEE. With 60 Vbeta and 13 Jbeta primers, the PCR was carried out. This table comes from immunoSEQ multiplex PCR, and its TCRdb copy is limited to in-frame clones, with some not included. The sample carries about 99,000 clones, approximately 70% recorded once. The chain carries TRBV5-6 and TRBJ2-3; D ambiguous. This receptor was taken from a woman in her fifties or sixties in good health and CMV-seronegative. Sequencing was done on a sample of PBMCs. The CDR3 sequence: CASSLPSFTDTQYF. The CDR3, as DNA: TGTGCCAGCAGCTTGCCAAGCTTCACAGATACGCAGTATTTT. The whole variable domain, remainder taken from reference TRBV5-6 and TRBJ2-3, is DAGVTQSPTHLIKTRGQQVTLRCSPKSGHDTVSWYQQALGQGPQFIFQYYEEEERQRGNFPDRFSGHQFPNYSSELNVNALLLGDSALYLCASSLPSFTDTQYFGPGTRLTVL.